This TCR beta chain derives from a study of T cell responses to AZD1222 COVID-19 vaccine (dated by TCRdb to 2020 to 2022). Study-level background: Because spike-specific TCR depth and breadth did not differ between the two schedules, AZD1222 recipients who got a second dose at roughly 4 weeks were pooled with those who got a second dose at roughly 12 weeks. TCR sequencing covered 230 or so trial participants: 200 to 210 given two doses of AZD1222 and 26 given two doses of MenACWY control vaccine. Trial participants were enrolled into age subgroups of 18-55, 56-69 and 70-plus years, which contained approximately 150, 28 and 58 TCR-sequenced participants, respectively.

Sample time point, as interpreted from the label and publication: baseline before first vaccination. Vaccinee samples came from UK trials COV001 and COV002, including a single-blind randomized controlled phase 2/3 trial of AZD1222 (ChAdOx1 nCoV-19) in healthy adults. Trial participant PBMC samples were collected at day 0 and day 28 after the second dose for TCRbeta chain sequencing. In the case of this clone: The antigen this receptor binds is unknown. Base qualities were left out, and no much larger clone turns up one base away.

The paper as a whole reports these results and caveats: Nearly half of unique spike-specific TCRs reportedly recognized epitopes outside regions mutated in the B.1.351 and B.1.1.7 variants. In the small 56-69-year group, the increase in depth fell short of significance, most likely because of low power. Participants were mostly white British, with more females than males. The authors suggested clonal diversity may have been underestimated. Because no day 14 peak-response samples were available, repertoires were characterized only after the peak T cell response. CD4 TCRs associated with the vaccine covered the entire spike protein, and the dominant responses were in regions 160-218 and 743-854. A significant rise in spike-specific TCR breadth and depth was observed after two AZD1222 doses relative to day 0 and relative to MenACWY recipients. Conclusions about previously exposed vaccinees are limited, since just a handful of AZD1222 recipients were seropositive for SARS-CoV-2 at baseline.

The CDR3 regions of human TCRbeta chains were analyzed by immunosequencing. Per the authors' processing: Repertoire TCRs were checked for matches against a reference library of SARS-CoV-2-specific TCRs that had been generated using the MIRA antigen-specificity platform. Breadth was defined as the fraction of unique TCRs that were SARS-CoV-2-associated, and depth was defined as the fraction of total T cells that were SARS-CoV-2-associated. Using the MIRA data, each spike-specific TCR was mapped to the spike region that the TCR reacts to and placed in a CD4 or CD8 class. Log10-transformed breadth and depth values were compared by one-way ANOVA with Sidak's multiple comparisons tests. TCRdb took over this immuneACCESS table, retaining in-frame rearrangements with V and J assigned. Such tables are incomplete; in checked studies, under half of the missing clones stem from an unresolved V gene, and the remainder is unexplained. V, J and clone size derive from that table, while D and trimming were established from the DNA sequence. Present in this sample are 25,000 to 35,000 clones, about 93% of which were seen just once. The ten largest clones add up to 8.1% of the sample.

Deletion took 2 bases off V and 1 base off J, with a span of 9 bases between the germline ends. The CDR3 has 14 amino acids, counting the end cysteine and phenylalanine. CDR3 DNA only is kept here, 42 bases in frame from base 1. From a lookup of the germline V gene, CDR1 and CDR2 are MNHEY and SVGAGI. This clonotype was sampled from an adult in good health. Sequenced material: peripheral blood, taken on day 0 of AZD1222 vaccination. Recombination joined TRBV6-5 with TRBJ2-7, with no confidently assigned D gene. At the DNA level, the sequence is TGTGCCAGCAGTTACCGACCAGATTCCTACGAGCAGTACTTC. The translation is CASSYRPDSYEQYF.